The clone carrying this TCR beta chain was observed a handful of times. Its specificity is unknown. PCR was performed using 60 Vbeta and 13 Jbeta primers. Repertoires were generated with immunoSEQ multiplex PCR, while TCRdb's copy carries only in-frame clones and drops some. The data hold 75,000 to 100,000 clones, with less than 70% observed a single time. Germline CDR1 reads SGDLS; CDR2 reads YYNGEE. The V and J ends lost 3 bases and 10 bases, in that order; junction bases with no gene match: 20. CDR3 length: 17 residues. This entry comes from a study of cytomegalovirus exposure and HLA in healthy donors. General study points: Later genetic work tied a missense DCLRE1C variant to beta-chain V and J trimming.

The rearrangement uses TRBV9 and TRBJ1-2, with 8 bases matching TRBD1. The clonotype comes from a female donor in good health and CMV-seronegative. Sequenced sample: PBMCs. CDR3: CASSDYPKGQGVNVYTF. The CDR3 bases are TGTGCCAGCAGCGACTACCCTAAAGGACAGGGAGTGAATGTCTACACCTTC.